This entry concerns a single T cell receptor (beta chain). The antigen is unknown. Germline V gene sequence: CDR1 LNHDA, CDR2 SQIVND (reference sequence). V trimming: 2 bases; J trimming: 12 bases; junction bases outside the gene matches: 6. The CDR3 is 14 residues long. The study ran its PCR with 60 Vbeta and 13 Jbeta primers. Only in-frame clones appear in the TCRdb table, and some are missing; sequencing was by immunoSEQ multiplex PCR. The sample shows approximately 70,000 clones, about 74% of them seen only once. This specimen belongs to a study of cytomegalovirus exposure and HLA in healthy donors. At the level of the study: From 150 million to 200 million T cells, an earlier analysis saw 120 million or so unique TCR beta sequences. General study points: A later analysis reported that several of the most significant clusters appeared to be linked to common viral pathogens, among them Epstein-Barr virus. TCR association rates varied by HLA locus in a later analysis, with DRB1 highest and HLA-C lowest.

The sample comprised PBMCs. The receptor was isolated from a woman aged 60-70 years in good health and CMV-seropositive. The rearrangement links TRBV19 to TRBJ1-4, with 10 bases that match TRBD1. The CDR3 here is CASSIMGQGSQLFF. The CDR3 DNA sequence: TGTGCCAGTAGTATAATGGGACAGGGGTCCCAACTGTTTTTT.